Shown below are 11 T cell receptor beta chains from a single sample sequenced in a study of OX40 agonist ivuxolimab in advanced cancers. TCRdb's table, derived via immunoSEQ multiplex PCR, lists solely in-frame clones and lacks some. Among approximately 47,000 clones, 88% were seen once, and the ten largest hold roughly 8%. Sequences were derived from CD4+ or CD8+ T cells sorted from blood, sampled in a trial of the OX40 agonist ivuxolimab. The receptors derive from an adult with an advanced solid tumor such as melanoma, head and neck, liver or kidney cancer.

This chain connects TRBV27 to TRBJ2-3; D unclear. V lost 3 bases, J lost 3 bases, and 7 bases lay in between. The CDR3 spans 13 residues. Per the germline V gene, CDR1 is MNHEY and CDR2 is SMNVEV (reference sequence). The CDR3 region has the DNA TGTGCCAGCAGTTTTGCCTCAACAGATACGCAGTATTTT. Protein product: CASSFASTDTQYF.

The gene calls are TRBV6-1 and TRBJ2-7; 8 nucleotides line up with TRBD2. CDR3 length: 12 residues. Germline values: CDR1 MNHNS, CDR2 SASEGT. The J segment lost 5 bases and the V segment lost 6 bases, leaving 3 bases of the junction unmatched. The CDR3 sequence is CASRGLANEQYF. DNA of the CDR3: TGTGCCAGCAGAGGACTAGCTAACGAGCAGTACTTC.

The chain links TRBV19 to TRBJ2-1; 8 nucleotides agree with TRBD2. The CDR3 spans 15 residues. Germline-derived CDR1 and CDR2 are LNHDA and SQIVND (reference sequence). V lost 6 bases and J lost 0; bases outside the gene matches: 4. CDR3 in DNA: TGTGCCAGTAGATCTAGCGGGCTCTCCTACAATGAGCAGTTCTTC. Translated: CASRSSGLSYNEQFF.

The V gene is TRBV7-3, the J gene TRBJ2-1; TRBD2 matches 10 bases. The CDR3 covers 16 residues. Per germline, CDR1 SGHTA and CDR2 FQGTGA. V trimming: 5 bases; J trimming: 4 bases; junction bases outside the gene matches: 8. The CDR3, as DNA: TGTGCCAGCAGCGTAGCCGGGACTAGCGTATACAATGAGCAGTTCTTC. Its translation is CASSVAGTSVYNEQFF.

The chain is built from TRBV7-2 and TRBJ2-1; 12 bases align to TRBD2. The CDR3 has 17 residues. The V and J ends lost 5 bases and 10 bases, in that order; junction bases with no gene match: 15. Per the germline V gene, CDR1 is SGHTA and CDR2 is FQGNSA. DNA of the CDR3: TGTGCCAGCAGCCCGATCGCCCTAGCGGGAGGGATAGGCGAGCAGTTCTTC. Residues: CASSPIALAGGIGEQFF.

This chain joins TRBV4-2 and TRBJ2-7, with 9 bases matching TRBD2. This CDR3 is 19 amino acids long. The ends lost 0 bases at V and 4 bases at J; junction bases unmatched: 16. The germline gives CDR1 LGHNA, CDR2 YNFKEQ. This CDR3 reads CASSQEWLAGPSRTYEQYF. Written as DNA, the CDR3 is TGTGCCAGCAGCCAAGAGTGGCTAGCGGGACCATCACGAACTTACGAGCAGTACTTC.

V is TRBV15 and J is TRBJ2-1; maybe TRBD2 (6 bases). The V end lost 8 bases, the J end lost 6 bases, and 23 bases lay between the germline ends. This CDR3 comprises 16 residues. The germline V gene has CDR1 LNHNV and CDR2 YYDKDF (reference sequence). DNA of the CDR3: TGTGCCACCCGACGGTCCTCCTGGGGGACTCCCAATGAGCAGTTCTTC. Its translation: CATRRSSWGTPNEQFF.

The chain links TRBV10-3 to TRBJ1-6; TRBD1 agrees at 7 bases. Germline V CDR1 and CDR2: ENHRY, SYGVKD. Unmatched junction bases numbered 23, after V lost 5 bases and J lost 10 bases. The CDR3 is 19 residues long. The CDR3, as DNA: TGTGCCATCAGTAAGAGGGACTCGGCAGGTACAGGGGAAAGCTCACCCCTCCACTTT. Translating gives CAISKRDSAGTGESSPLHF.

The rearrangement joins TRBV11-2 to TRBJ1-2, with a tentative D call TRBD1 (5 bases). The CDR3 covers 13 residues. Trimming took 5 bases from V and 7 from J, leaving 14 bases between them. The germline V gene has CDR1 SGHAT and CDR2 FQNNGV. DNA of the CDR3: TGTGCCAGCAGCCAGTGGGGGGATCGTGGCTACACCTTC. This translates into CASSQWGDRGYTF.

V is TRBV4-3 and J is TRBJ2-6; a weak D match, TRBD1 (6 bases). Deletions cut 6 bases from V and 1 base from J, with 16 bases between. The CDR3 extends over 17 amino acids. The V gene's germline CDR1 is LGHNA and CDR2 YSLEER. DNA of the CDR3: TGCGCCAGCAGGAAGGACAGTGGGGAGTCTGGGGCCAACGTCCTGACTTTC. This sequence encodes CASRKDSGESGANVLTF.

The chain is built from TRBV7-6 and TRBJ2-1; D perhaps matches TRBD2 (6 bases). Trimming removed 5 bases from V and 8 bases from J, with 16 bases in between. The germline CDR1 and CDR2 sequences are SGHVS and FNYEAQ. This CDR3 region has 14 residues. The CDR3 DNA reads TGTGCCAGCAGCCTCCTTGGGGGGTGGTATGAGCAGTTCTTC. It specifies CASSLLGGWYEQFF.